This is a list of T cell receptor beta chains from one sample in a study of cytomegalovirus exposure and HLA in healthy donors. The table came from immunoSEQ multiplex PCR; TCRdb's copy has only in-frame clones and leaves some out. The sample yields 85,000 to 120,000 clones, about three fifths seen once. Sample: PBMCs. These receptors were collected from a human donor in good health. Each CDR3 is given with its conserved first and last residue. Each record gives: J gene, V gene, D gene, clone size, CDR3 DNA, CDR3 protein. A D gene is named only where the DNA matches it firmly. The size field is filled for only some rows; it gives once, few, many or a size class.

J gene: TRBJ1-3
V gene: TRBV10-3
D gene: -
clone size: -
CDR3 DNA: TGTGCCATCAGTGAGCGCGGGACCGGTGGGGACACCATATATTTT
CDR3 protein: CAISERGTGGDTIYF

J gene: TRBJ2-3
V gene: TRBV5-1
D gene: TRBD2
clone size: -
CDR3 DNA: TGCGCCAGCAGCTTGGAAGGCAGCGGGAGGGCCGGAGATACGCAGTATTTT
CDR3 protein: CASSLEGSGRAGDTQYF

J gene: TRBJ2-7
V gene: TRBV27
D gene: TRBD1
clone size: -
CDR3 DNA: TGTGCCAGCAGTTTATCGACAGGGACCTACGAGCAGTACTTC
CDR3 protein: CASSLSTGTYEQYF

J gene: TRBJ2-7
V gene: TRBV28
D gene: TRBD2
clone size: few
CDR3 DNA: TGTGCCAGCAGACCCATTAGGGGTAGCGGGTCCCCCTACGAGCAGTACTTC
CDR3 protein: CASRPIRGSGSPYEQYF

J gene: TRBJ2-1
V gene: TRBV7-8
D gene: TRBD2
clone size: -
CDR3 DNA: TGTGCCAGCAGCACCACTAGCGGGGGATACAATGAGCAGTTCTTC
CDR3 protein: CASSTTSGGYNEQFF

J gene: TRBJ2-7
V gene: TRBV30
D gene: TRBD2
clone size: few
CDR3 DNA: TGTGCCTGGAGTATTGGGACTAACTACGAGCAGTACTTC
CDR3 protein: CAWSIGTNYEQYF

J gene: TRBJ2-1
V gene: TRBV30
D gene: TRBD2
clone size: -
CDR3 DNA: TGTGCCTGGAGTAGACTAGCGGGAGTGTTTAATGAGCAGTTCTTC
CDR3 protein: CAWSRLAGVFNEQFF

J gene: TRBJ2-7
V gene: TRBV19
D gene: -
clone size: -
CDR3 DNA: TGTGCCAGTAGTATCACGGGGGTGGTTGCCTACGAGCAGTACTTC
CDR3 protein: CASSITGVVAYEQYF

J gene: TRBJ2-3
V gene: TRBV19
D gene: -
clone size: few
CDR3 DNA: TGTGCCAGTACCCCGGGGGTGAGCGGCACAGATACGCAGTATTTT
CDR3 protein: CASTPGVSGTDTQYF

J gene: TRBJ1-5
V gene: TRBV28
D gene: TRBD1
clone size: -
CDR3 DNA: TGTGCCAGCAGTTTTGGGGACAGGCGGAAACAGCCCCAGCATTTT
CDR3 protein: CASSFGDRRKQPQHF

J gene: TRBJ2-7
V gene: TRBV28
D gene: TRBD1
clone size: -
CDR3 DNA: TGTGCCAGCAGCCGGACAGGTTACTCCTACGAGCAGTACTTC
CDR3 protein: CASSRTGYSYEQYF

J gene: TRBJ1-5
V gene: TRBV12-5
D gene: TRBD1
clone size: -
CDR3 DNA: TGTGCTAGTGGACTCGGGACAGGGGGCAATCAGCCCCAGCATTTT
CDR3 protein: CASGLGTGGNQPQHF

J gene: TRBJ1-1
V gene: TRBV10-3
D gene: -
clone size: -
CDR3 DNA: TGTGCCATCAGAGTAGGAGGGAACACTGAAGCTTTCTTT
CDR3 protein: CAIRVGGNTEAFF

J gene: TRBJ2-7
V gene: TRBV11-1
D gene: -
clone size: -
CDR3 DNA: TGTGCCAGCCGAAGGGACAAAATTCCCTCCTACGAGCAGTACTTC
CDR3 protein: CASRRDKIPSYEQYF

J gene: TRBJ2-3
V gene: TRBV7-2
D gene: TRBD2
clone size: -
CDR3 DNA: TGTGCCAGCAGCTTAATGGCGGGAGGGCCACCAGATACGCAGTATTTT
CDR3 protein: CASSLMAGGPPDTQYF

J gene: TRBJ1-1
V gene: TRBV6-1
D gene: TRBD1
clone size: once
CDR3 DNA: TGTGCCAGCAGCGCGGACAGGCGGAACACTGAAGCTTTCTTT
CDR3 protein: CASSADRRNTEAFF